This T cell receptor beta chain was captured in a study of T cell changes during pregnancy in multiple sclerosis. Method: immunoSEQ multiplex PCR; TCRdb's copy keeps in-frame clones and lacks some. The sample includes fewer than 65,000 clones, roughly 91% seen only once; the top ten take 2% to 2.5%. This CDR3 spans 16 amino acids. Germline V gene sequence: CDR1 MNHNS, CDR2 SASEGT. V lost 1 base, J lost 8 bases, and 17 bases lay in between. The J gene is TRBJ1-4, the V gene TRBV6-1; D is perhaps TRBD1 (6 bases). The sequencing here drew on peripheral blood, taken in the third trimester of pregnancy. The clonotype was recovered from a female donor in good health, enrolled as a control in a pregnancy study. The CDR3 sequence: CASSEVPTTGYEKLFF. The CDR3 nucleotides are TGTGCCAGCAGTGAAGTGCCAACAACAGGGTACGAAAAACTGTTTTTT.